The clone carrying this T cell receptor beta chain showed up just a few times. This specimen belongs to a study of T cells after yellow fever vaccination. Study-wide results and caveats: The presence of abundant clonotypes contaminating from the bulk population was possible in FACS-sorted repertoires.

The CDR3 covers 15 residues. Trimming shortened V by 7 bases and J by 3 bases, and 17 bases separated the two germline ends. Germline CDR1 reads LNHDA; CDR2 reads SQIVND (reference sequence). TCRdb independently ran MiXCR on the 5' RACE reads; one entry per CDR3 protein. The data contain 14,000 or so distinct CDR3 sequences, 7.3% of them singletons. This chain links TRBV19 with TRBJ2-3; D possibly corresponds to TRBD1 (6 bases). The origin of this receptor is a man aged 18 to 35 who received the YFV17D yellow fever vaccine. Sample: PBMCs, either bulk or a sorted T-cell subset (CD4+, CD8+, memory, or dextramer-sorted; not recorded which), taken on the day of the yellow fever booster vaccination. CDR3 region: CASTPTSQGTDTQYF. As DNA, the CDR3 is TGTGCCAGTACCCCGACGAGTCAGGGGACAGATACGCAGTATTTT.